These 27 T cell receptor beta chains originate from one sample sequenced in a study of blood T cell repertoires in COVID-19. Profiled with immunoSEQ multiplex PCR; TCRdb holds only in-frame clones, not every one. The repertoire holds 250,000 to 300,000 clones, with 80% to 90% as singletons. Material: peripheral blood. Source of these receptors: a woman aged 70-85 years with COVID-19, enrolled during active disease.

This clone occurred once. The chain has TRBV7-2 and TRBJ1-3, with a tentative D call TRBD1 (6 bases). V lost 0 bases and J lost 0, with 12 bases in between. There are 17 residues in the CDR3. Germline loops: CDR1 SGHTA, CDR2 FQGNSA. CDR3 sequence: CASSLAGGGLSGNTIYF. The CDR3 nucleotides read TGTGCCAGCAGCTTAGCTGGGGGGGGCCTCTCTGGAAACACCATATATTTT. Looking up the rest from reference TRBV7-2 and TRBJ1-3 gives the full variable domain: GAGVSQSPSNKVTEKGKDVELRCDPISGHTALYWYRQSLGQGLEFLIYFQGNSAPDKSGLPSDRFSAERTGGSVSTLTIQRTQQEDSAVYLCASSLAGGGLSGNTIYFGEGSWLTVV.

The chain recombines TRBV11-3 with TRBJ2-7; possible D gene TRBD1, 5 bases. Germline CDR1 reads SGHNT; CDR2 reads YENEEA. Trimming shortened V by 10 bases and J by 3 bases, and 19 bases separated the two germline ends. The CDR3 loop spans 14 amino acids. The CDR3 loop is CANRKGAHDYEQYF. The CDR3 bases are TGTGCCAACAGGAAAGGGGCGCATGACTACGAGCAGTACTTC. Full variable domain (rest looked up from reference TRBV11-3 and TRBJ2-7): EAGVVQSPRYKIIEKKQPVAFWCNPISGHNTLYWYLQNLGQGPELLIRYENEEAVDDSQLPKDRFSAERLKGVDSTLKIQPAELGDSAVYLCANRKGAHDYEQYFGPGTRLTVT.

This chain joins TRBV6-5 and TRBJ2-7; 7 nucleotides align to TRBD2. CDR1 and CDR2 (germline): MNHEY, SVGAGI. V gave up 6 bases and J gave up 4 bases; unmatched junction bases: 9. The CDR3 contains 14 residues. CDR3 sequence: CASSRGLEVYEQYF. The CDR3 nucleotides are TGTGCCAGCAGCCGCGGACTAGAAGTATACGAGCAGTACTTC.

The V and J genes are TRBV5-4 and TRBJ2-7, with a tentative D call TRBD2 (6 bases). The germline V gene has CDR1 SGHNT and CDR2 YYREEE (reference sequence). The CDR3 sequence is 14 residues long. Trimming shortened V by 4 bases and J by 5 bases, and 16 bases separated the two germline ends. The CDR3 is CASSIAAISHEQYF. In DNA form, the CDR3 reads TGTGCCAGCAGCATAGCGGCTATAAGCCACGAGCAGTACTTC.

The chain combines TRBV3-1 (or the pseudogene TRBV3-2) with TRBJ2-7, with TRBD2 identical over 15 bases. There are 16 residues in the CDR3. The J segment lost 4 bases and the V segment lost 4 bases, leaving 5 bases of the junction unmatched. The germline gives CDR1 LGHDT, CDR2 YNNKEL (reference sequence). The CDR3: CASSLGLAGGPYEQYF. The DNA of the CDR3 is TGTGCCAGCAGCCTCGGACTAGCGGGAGGGCCATACGAGCAGTACTTC.

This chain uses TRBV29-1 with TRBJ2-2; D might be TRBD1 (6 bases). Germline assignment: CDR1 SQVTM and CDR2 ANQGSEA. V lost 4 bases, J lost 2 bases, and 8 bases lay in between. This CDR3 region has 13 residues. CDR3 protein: CSVGTANTGELFF. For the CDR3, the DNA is TGCAGCGTTGGGACAGCTAACACCGGGGAGCTGTTTTTT.

As DNA, the CDR3 is TGCGCCAGCAGCTTGGATGACAGGGGGACCTACGAGCAGTACTTC. Amino acids: CASSLDDRGTYEQYF. The chain joins TRBV5-1 to TRBJ2-7; TRBD1 matches at 9 bases. This CDR3 has 15 amino acids. V was clipped by 0 bases and J by 2 bases; unmatched bases: 3. Germline CDR1 reads SGHRS; CDR2 reads YFSETQ.

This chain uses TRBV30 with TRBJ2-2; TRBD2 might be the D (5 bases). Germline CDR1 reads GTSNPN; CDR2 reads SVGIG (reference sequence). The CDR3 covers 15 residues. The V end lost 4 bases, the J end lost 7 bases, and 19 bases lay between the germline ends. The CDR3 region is CAWTRYRTGLGELFF. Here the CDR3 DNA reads TGTGCCTGGACTCGCTATAGGACTGGACTCGGGGAGCTGTTTTTT.

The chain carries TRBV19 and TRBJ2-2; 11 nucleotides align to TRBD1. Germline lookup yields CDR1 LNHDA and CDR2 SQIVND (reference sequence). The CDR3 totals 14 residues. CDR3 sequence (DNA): TGTAAGGGCACGGGACAGGGGGTCCCCGGGGAGCTGTTTTTT. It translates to CKGTGQGVPGELFF.

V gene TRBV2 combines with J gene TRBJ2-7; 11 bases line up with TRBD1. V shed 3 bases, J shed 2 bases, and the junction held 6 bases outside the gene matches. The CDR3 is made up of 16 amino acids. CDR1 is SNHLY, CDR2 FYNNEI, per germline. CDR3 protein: CASSDPPGQGAYEQYF. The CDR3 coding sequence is TGTGCCAGCAGTGACCCCCCGGGACAGGGGGCCTACGAGCAGTACTTC.

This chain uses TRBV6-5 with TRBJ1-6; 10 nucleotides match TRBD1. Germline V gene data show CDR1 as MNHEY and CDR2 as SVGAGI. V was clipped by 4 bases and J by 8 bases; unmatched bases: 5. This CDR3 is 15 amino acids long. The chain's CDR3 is CASSLQTGGDSPLHF. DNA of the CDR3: TGTGCCAGCAGTTTACAGACAGGGGGCGATTCACCCCTCCACTTT.

The CDR3 spells CASSLEGENIQYF. In DNA, the CDR3 is TGTGCCAGCAGCTTAGAGGGGGAGAACATTCAGTACTTC. This rearrangement joins TRBV5-5 to TRBJ2-4; a possible D gene is TRBD1 (6 bases). Germline CDR1 SGHKS, CDR2 YYEKEE (reference sequence). This CDR3 comprises 13 residues. With 2 bases removed from V and 7 bases from J, the gap between germline ends came to 10 bases.

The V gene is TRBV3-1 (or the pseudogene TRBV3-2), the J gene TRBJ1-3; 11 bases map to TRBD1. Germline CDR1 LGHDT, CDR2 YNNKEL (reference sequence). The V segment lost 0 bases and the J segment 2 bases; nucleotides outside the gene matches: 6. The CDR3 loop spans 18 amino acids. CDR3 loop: CASSQEGTGGIAGNTIYF. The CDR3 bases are TGTGCCAGCAGCCAAGAGGGGACAGGGGGTATAGCTGGAAACACCATATATTTT.

CDR3 in amino acids: CASSHGEYNEQFF. In DNA form, the CDR3 reads TGTGCCAGCAGCCACGGGGAGTACAATGAGCAGTTCTTC. J is TRBJ2-1 and V is TRBV5-8; the D gene is possibly TRBD2 (5 bases). Per the germline V gene, CDR1 is SGHTS and CDR2 is YDEGEE. CDR3 length equals 13 residues. Trimming took 4 bases from V and 4 from J, leaving 9 bases between them.

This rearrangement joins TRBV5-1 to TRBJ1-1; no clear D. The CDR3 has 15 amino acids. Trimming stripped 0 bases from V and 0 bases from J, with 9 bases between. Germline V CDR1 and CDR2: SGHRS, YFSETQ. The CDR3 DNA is TGCGCCAGCAGCTTGGTCGCAGGAATGAACACTGAAGCTTTCTTT. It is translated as CASSLVAGMNTEAFF.

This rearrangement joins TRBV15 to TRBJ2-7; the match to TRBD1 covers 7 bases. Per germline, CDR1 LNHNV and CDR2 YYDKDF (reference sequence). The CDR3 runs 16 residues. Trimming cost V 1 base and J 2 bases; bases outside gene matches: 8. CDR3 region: CATSRGTGPTTYEQYF. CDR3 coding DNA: TGTGCCACCAGCAGAGGGACAGGACCTACGACCTACGAGCAGTACTTC.

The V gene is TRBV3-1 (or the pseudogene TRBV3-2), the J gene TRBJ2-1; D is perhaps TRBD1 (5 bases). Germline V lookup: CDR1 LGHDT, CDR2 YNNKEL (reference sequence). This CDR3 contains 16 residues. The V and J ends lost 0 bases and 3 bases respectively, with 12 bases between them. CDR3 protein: CASSQDATALYNEQFF. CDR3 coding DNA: TGTGCCAGCAGCCAAGATGCGACAGCCCTCTACAATGAGCAGTTCTTC.

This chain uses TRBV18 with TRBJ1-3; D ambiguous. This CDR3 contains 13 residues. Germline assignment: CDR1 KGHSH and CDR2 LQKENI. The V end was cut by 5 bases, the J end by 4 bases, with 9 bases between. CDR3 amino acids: CASSVGLGNTIYF. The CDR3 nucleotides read TGTGCCAGCTCAGTGGGCCTCGGAAACACCATATATTTT.

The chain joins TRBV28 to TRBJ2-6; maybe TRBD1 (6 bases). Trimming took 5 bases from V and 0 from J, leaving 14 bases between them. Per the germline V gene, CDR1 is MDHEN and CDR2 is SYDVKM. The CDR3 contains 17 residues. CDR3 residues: CASSPIGGSSGANVLTF. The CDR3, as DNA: TGTGCCAGCAGTCCCATTGGGGGCAGCTCTGGGGCCAACGTCCTGACTTTC.

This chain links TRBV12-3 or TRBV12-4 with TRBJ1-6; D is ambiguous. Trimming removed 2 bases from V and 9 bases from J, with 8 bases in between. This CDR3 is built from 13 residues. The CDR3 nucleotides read TGTGCCAGCAGTTTATCCGAGGGTTCACCCCTCCACTTT. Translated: CASSLSEGSPLHF.

Here the CDR3 DNA reads TGCGCCAGCAGCTTGGAGGGACAAAATCAGCCCCAGCATTTT. Its translation is CASSLEGQNQPQHF. The chain recombines TRBV5-1 with TRBJ1-5, with D possibly being TRBD1 (6 bases). Trimming left V 0 bases short and J 4 bases short, with 8 bases between. The germline CDR1 and CDR2 sequences are SGHRS and YFSETQ. The CDR3 totals 14 residues.

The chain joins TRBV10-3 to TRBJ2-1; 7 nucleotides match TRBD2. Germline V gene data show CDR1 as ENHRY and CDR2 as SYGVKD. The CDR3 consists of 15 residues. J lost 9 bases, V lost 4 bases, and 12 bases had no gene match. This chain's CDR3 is CAISGGGRAFTEQFF. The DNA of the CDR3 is TGTGCCATCAGTGGTGGGGGGAGGGCCTTTACTGAGCAGTTCTTC.

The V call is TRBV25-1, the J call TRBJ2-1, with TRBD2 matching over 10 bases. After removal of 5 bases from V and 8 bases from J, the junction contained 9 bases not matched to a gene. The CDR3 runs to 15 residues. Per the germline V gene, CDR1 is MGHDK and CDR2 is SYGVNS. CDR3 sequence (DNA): TGTGCCAGCAGTCCCCAAGCGGGAGGGCCTTATGAGCAGTTCTTC. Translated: CASSPQAGGPYEQFF.

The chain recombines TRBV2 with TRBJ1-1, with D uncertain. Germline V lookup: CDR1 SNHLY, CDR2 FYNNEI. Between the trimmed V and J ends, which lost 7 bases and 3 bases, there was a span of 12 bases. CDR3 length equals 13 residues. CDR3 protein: CASTDQAHTEAFF. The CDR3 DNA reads TGTGCCAGCACCGATCAGGCTCACACTGAAGCTTTCTTT. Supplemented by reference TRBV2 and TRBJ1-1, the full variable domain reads EPEVTQTPSHQVTQMGQEVILRCVPISNHLYFYWYRQILGQKVEFLVSFYNNEISEKSEIFDDQFSVERPDGSNFTLKIRSTKLEDSAMYFCASTDQAHTEAFFGQGTRLTVV.

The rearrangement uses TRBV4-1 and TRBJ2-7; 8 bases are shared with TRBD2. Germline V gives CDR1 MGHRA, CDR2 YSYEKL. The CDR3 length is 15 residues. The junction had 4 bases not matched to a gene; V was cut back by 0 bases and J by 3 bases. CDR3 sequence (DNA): TGCGCCAGCAGCCAAGACGGGACTAGAATCTACGAGCAGTACTTC. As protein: CASSQDGTRIYEQYF.

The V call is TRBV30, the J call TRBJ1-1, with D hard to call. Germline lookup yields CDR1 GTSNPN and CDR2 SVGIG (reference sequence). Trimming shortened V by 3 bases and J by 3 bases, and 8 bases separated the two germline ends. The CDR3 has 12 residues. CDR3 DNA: TGTGCCTGGAGACCCCGGGACACTGAAGCTTTCTTT. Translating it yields CAWRPRDTEAFF.

In DNA, the CDR3 is TGTGCCAGCAGACCCCGGGACAGCAATTCACCCCTCCACTTT. Translation: CASRPRDSNSPLHF. J is TRBJ1-6 and V is TRBV2; 7 bases map to TRBD1. This CDR3 has 14 residues. Trimming removed 6 bases from V and 7 bases from J; junction bases left unmatched: 6. Germline CDR1 reads SNHLY; CDR2 reads FYNNEI.